This T cell receptor (beta chain) was sequenced for a study of blood T cell repertoires in COVID-19. Whole-study context: The samples span acute and convalescent COVID-19 from the United States, Italy and Spain. From T cells, B-cell-depleted T cells, or PBMCs came the material, which was cDNA or gDNA.

Original data processing: How many nucleated cells were present was estimated from reference gene primer amplification. The table came from immunoSEQ multiplex PCR; TCRdb's copy has only in-frame clones and leaves some out. Clone size and V and J calls were adopted from that table, with D and trimming inferred from the DNA. The repertoire holds approximately 74,000 clones, 79% seen once, with approximately 50% in the top ten. The source material was peripheral blood. This clonotype originated in a human donor in a cohort sampled during active COVID-19.

The CDR3 DNA follows: TGTGCCAGCAGTCCGGACAGTGGCTCTGGAAACACCATATATTTT. It specifies CASSPDSGSGNTIYF. The chain uses TRBV28 and TRBJ1-3; TRBD1 might be the D (6 bases). Germline-derived CDR1 and CDR2 are MDHEN and SYDVKM. Trimming took off 5 bases at V and 0 bases at J, with 11 bases between the two ends. The CDR3 sequence is 15 residues long.